This T cell receptor beta chain was recovered during a study of metastatic and nonmetastatic thyroid tumors. Study-level results: It was reported that TCR beta diversity was significantly higher in malignant thyroid tumors than benign nodules, in blood and tumor.

Patients underwent thyroid surgery, and none had received any treatment before it. This clone has a count of ten or more. Its antigen is not identified. How the authors handled the data: Built for papillary thyroid cancer, a distant-metastasis classifier drew on CDR3 differences across clinicopathological groups. Using MiXCR, TCRdb re-called clones from the PCR reads. These V and J calls rely on TCRdb rather than the paper's analysis. The sample records approximately 30,000 clones, 15% to 20% being singletons. Sequenced material: blood. The TCR comes from a female donor with papillary thyroid cancer or a benign thyroid nodule (not recorded which). Some clones in this sample may be carry-over from other donors' samples.

CDR3 sequence reads: CSASRDRLSYEQYF. The CDR3 nucleotides read TGCAGTGCTAGCCGGGACAGGTTATCCTACGAGCAGTACTTC. This sequence joins TRBV20-1 and TRBJ2-7; 8 bases agree with TRBD1. This CDR3 is 14 amino acids long. The V gene's germline CDR1 is DFQATT and CDR2 SNEGSKA (reference sequence). The junction had 5 bases not matched to a gene; V was cut back by 3 bases and J by 1 base.